A selection of T cell receptor beta chains follows, all from one sample in a study of PD-1 blockade in mismatch repair-deficient tumors. Only in-frame clones appear in the TCRdb table, and some are missing; sequencing was by immunoSEQ multiplex PCR. Of under 25,000 clones detected, approximately 85% appear once; the ten largest clones hold more than 15%. Sequencing used peripheral blood, obtained 2 weeks after starting pembrolizumab. The receptors come from an adult with mismatch repair-deficient cancer. Each CDR3 is given with its conserved first and last residue. D genes are given only for firm matches.

CDR3 protein: CASSQDRVVAGRFYEQYF; J gene: TRBJ2-7; D gene: TRBD2; V gene: TRBV4-3
CDR3 protein: CAGGRVYYEQYF; J gene: TRBJ2-7; D gene: NA; V gene: TRBV10-1
CDR3 protein: CAWRPNLLDYGYTF; J gene: TRBJ1-2; D gene: NA; V gene: TRBV30
CDR3 protein: CASSLVGPQRGQFF; J gene: TRBJ2-1; D gene: NA; V gene: TRBV7-9
CDR3 protein: CSPCRAGGGEQFF; J gene: TRBJ2-1; D gene: TRBD2; V gene: TRBV29-1
CDR3 protein: CASSPGTGGEGNQPQHF; J gene: TRBJ1-5; D gene: TRBD1; V gene: TRBV19
CDR3 protein: CASSDSGTGELFF; J gene: TRBJ2-2; D gene: NA; V gene: TRBV6-4
CDR3 protein: CASSVGKATEAFF; J gene: TRBJ1-1; D gene: NA; V gene: TRBV25-1
CDR3 protein: CASSVSGTSGGTDTQYF; J gene: TRBJ2-3; D gene: TRBD2; V gene: TRBV7-6
CDR3 protein: CASSYNRGGETEAFF; J gene: TRBJ1-1; D gene: TRBD1; V gene: TRBV6-5
CDR3 protein: CASSPLAGLNTGELFF; J gene: TRBJ2-2; D gene: TRBD2; V gene: TRBV6-4
CDR3 protein: CASSLGLEQPQHF; J gene: TRBJ1-5; D gene: NA; V gene: TRBV27
CDR3 protein: CASLVRHGTDTQYF; J gene: TRBJ2-3; D gene: NA; V gene: TRBV5-4
CDR3 protein: CASSFWGRGETQYF; J gene: TRBJ2-5; D gene: NA; V gene: TRBV27
CDR3 protein: CASSLGHANTEAFF; J gene: TRBJ1-1; D gene: NA; V gene: TRBV27
CDR3 protein: CASSPPTGGVWDTQYF; J gene: TRBJ2-3; D gene: TRBD2; V gene: TRBV28
CDR3 protein: CASSPGSTGFSYGYTF; J gene: TRBJ1-2; D gene: TRBD1; V gene: TRBV4-1
CDR3 protein: CASSTLLAGGLGEQYF; J gene: TRBJ2-7; D gene: TRBD2; V gene: TRBV6-6
CDR3 protein: CASSSLLGQGFYEQFF; J gene: TRBJ2-1; D gene: TRBD1; V gene: TRBV28
CDR3 protein: CASSPPTSGLYNEQFF; J gene: TRBJ2-1; D gene: TRBD2; V gene: TRBV18
CDR3 protein: CARSLYGLAGSYEQYF; J gene: TRBJ2-7; D gene: NA; V gene: TRBV7-5
CDR3 protein: CASGDPGRSNTEAFF; J gene: TRBJ1-1; D gene: NA; V gene: TRBV6-5
CDR3 protein: CASSIGGREETQYF; J gene: TRBJ2-5; D gene: NA; V gene: TRBV19
CDR3 protein: CATANIISETQYF; J gene: TRBJ2-5; D gene: NA; V gene: TRBV28
CDR3 protein: CASSSLDGSNQPQHF; J gene: TRBJ1-5; D gene: NA; V gene: TRBV27
CDR3 protein: CAISEAYSLSGYTF; J gene: TRBJ1-2; D gene: NA; V gene: TRBV10-3
CDR3 protein: CASSLGWDGNYEQYF; J gene: TRBJ2-7; D gene: NA; V gene: TRBV11-3
CDR3 protein: CASSIPGQVDYEQYF; J gene: TRBJ2-7; D gene: TRBD1; V gene: TRBV19
CDR3 protein: CASSLAIGLASDEQFF; J gene: TRBJ2-1; D gene: TRBD2; V gene: TRBV5-4
CDR3 protein: CASSEVGQGLSYEQYF; J gene: TRBJ2-7; D gene: TRBD1; V gene: TRBV6-1
CDR3 protein: CASSGGGLNTEAFF; J gene: TRBJ1-1; D gene: NA; V gene: TRBV6-6
CDR3 protein: CASSIAGGGTDTQYF; J gene: TRBJ2-3; D gene: TRBD2; V gene: TRBV6-4
CDR3 protein: CSVDLTGASEAFF; J gene: TRBJ1-1; D gene: TRBD1; V gene: TRBV29-1
CDR3 protein: CASSQDLQREGHPSEQYF; J gene: TRBJ2-7; D gene: TRBD2; V gene: TRBV4-2
CDR3 protein: CASSPPPRHEQFF; J gene: TRBJ2-1; D gene: NA; V gene: TRBV18
CDR3 protein: CASSLITGRGDEQYF; J gene: TRBJ2-7; D gene: NA; V gene: TRBV7-8
CDR3 protein: CASSEAGETDTQYF; J gene: TRBJ2-3; D gene: NA; V gene: TRBV6-4
CDR3 protein: CASSQGELAEGYEQYF; J gene: TRBJ2-7; D gene: TRBD2; V gene: TRBV14
CDR3 protein: CATSRDRGAGQPQHF; J gene: TRBJ1-5; D gene: NA; V gene: TRBV15
CDR3 protein: CASSLEGVPYNEQFF; J gene: TRBJ2-1; D gene: NA; V gene: TRBV7-2
CDR3 protein: CASSMRVEGGYTF; J gene: TRBJ1-2; D gene: NA; V gene: TRBV19
CDR3 protein: CASSSNYEQYF; J gene: TRBJ2-7; D gene: NA; V gene: TRBV6-5
CDR3 protein: CASSFTQTGTSGANVLTF; J gene: TRBJ2-6; D gene: TRBD1; V gene: TRBV28
CDR3 protein: CSVVGGAGQPQHF; J gene: TRBJ1-5; D gene: NA; V gene: TRBV29-1